The rows below give T cell receptor beta chains drawn from one sample of a study of Graves' ophthalmopathy and Graves' hyperthyroidism. TCRdb re-called the multiplex PCR reads through MiXCR, storing one row per CDR3 protein. The sample includes hundreds of thousands of distinct CDR3 sequences, over 40% seen only once; the top ten take around 3.3%. The sequencing input was peripheral blood. These receptors originate from an adult man with Graves' ophthalmopathy. Each CDR3 is given with its conserved first and last residue. D genes are given only for firm matches. Some rows mark clone size as missing; the rest say once, few, many or name a class of expanded clone.

>.|TRBJ2-5|.|TRBV5-1
TGCGCCAGCAGCTGGAGCGGCGGTACAGGGCCAGAGACCCAGTACTTC
CASSWSGGTGPETQYF
>.|TRBJ1-5|.|TRBV10-3
TGTGCCAGCAGTTACAAAAGTCGGAATAGCAATCAGCCCCAGCATTTT
CASSYKSRNSNQPQHF
>many|TRBJ1-4|.|TRBV25-1
TGTGCCAGCTCCCCCAGGGCTGGTGAAAAACTGTTTTTT
CASSPRAGEKLFF
>many|TRBJ1-4|.|TRBV7-8
TGTGCCAGCAGCTTCGCCGGGGGGCGGGCTAATGAAAAACTGTTTTTT
CASSFAGGRANEKLFF
>.|TRBJ1-5|.|TRBV10-3
TGTGCCATCAGTGCTAGCGGGGTGGTCTCCTACGAGCATTTT
CAISASGVVSYEHF
>.|TRBJ1-1|TRBD1|TRBV19
TGTGCCAGTAGTATACGCGGACAGGGGATATTGAGCAACACTGAAGCTTTCTTT
CASSIRGQGILSNTEAFF
>.|TRBJ2-2|TRBD2|TRBV9
TGTGCCAGCAGTGCATTCCGCAGCGGGGGGCCCGGGGAGCTGTTTTTT
CASSAFRSGGPGELFF
>few|TRBJ1-1|.|TRBV5-1
TGCGCCAGCAGCTGGGGTGGACAGAAAAACACTGAAGCTTTCTTT
CASSWGGQKNTEAFF
>many|TRBJ1-4|TRBD1|TRBV7-9
TGTGCCAGCAGCCGACAGGGATTTGGTGAAAAACTGTTTTTT
CASSRQGFGEKLFF
>.|TRBJ2-5|.|TRBV25-1
TGTGCCAGCAGTGATCTGGCAGGGAGCGAGCGGGCAGAGACCCAGTACTTC
CASSDLAGSERAETQYF
>many|TRBJ2-2|.|TRBV20-1
TGCAGTGCTCGAAGGGACAACACCGGGGAGCTGTTTTTT
CSARRDNTGELFF
>.|TRBJ1-4|TRBD1|TRBV7-2
TGTGCCAGCAGCTTAGATGGAGGGGGCGGGCAGGAAAAACTGTTTTTT
CASSLDGGGGQEKLFF
>few|TRBJ2-7|TRBD2|TRBV6-4
TGTGCCAGCAGTAGGACTAGCGGGACTACCTACGAGCAGTACTTC
CASSRTSGTTYEQYF
>.|TRBJ1-4|TRBD1|TRBV25-1
TGTGCCAGACAGGGGGGCAATGAAAAACTGTTTTTT
CARQGGNEKLFF
>few|TRBJ1-2|.|TRBV5-1
TGCGCCAGCAGCTTCGGGGGCGCGGTCTTTAACTATGGCTACACCTTC
CASSFGGAVFNYGYTF
>many|TRBJ1-1|.|TRBV6-1
TGTGCCAGCAGTTCAAACAGGAGGGGCACTGAAGCTTTCTTT
CASSSNRRGTEAFF
>few|TRBJ2-5|TRBD2|TRBV24-1
TGTGCCAGCAGTTCCTCCCAAGGGACTAGCGGGGGGTATAAAGAGACCCAGTACTTC
CASSSSQGTSGGYKETQYF
>.|TRBJ2-6|TRBD2|TRBV7-9
TGTGCCAGCAGCTCGAGGGCAGCGGGAGTAAATGGGGCCAACGTCCTGACTTTC
CASSSRAAGVNGANVLTF
>.|TRBJ2-3|.|TRBV10-3
TGTGCCAGCAGTTACAACGATCTGGCGCGCACAGATACGCAGTATTTT
CASSYNDLARTDTQYF
>.|TRBJ2-7|.|TRBV29-1
TGCAGCGTCAACACAGGCCGAGGGGCCTACGAGCAGTACTTC
CSVNTGRGAYEQYF
>many|TRBJ2-6|.|TRBV19
TGTGCCAGTAGTAACCAGGCCTCTGGGGCCAACGTCCTGACTTTC
CASSNQASGANVLTF
>.|TRBJ1-2|TRBD1|TRBV19
TGTGCCAGTAGGGGGACAGGGGCCAACACCTTC
CASRGTGANTF
>.|TRBJ1-1|.|TRBV6-5
TGTGCCAGCAGTTACCTGACAGGACGCATGAACACTGAAGCTTTCTTT
CASSYLTGRMNTEAFF
>.|TRBJ1-1|.|TRBV29-1
TGCAGCGTAGGGCAGGGACGTAGCACTGAAGCTTTCTTT
CSVGQGRSTEAFF
>many|TRBJ1-2|.|TRBV20-1
TGCAGTGCTAGAGATGTGTGGCAGCGAGGAAGCGATGGCTACACCTTC
CSARDVWQRGSDGYTF
>.|TRBJ1-5|TRBD1|TRBV7-8
TGTGCCAGCTCACCGGACAGGGGATTTAGCAATCAGCCCCAGCATTTT
CASSPDRGFSNQPQHF
>.|TRBJ1-4|TRBD1|TRBV10-3
TGTGCCATCAGTAGGACAGGGGAAAAACTGTTTTTT
CAISRTGEKLFF
>.|TRBJ1-4|.|TRBV4-1
TGCGCCAGCAGCCAAGAACGCTACACTAATGAAAAACTGTTTTTT
CASSQERYTNEKLFF
>.|TRBJ1-1|.|TRBV5-6
TGTGCCAGCAGCTTGGTCAATCGGGGACTTAACACTGAAGCTTTCTTT
CASSLVNRGLNTEAFF
>.|TRBJ2-5|.|TRBV29-1
TGCAGCGTCGATGACGGGGGTCCACAAGAGACCCAGTACTTC
CSVDDGGPQETQYF
>.|TRBJ1-5|TRBD1|TRBV6-5
TGTGCCAGCAGAGTAGCAGTTGGGACAGGGGGGCATCAGCCCCAGCATTTT
CASRVAVGTGGHQPQHF